What follows are 29 T cell receptor beta chains derived from one specimen sequenced in a study of cytomegalovirus exposure and HLA in healthy donors. Amplification used 60 Vbeta primers and 13 Jbeta primers. Measured with immunoSEQ multiplex PCR; TCRdb has only the in-frame clones, and not every one. The sample features 70,000 to 90,000 clones, with 3% to 4% in its top ten. What was sequenced was PBMCs. The receptors here all came from a man younger than 35 in good health and CMV-seropositive.

This sequence joins TRBV6-5 and TRBJ2-7; TRBD1 matches 10 bases. The CDR3 contains 15 residues. V was pared by 2 bases and J by 1 base, with 2 bases of the junction left unmatched. The germline V gene encodes CDR1 MNHEY and CDR2 SVGAGI. CDR3 residues: CASSYGTGVSYEQYF. The CDR3 coding sequence is TGTGCCAGCAGTTACGGGACAGGGGTATCCTACGAGCAGTACTTC.

The rearrangement joins TRBV28 to TRBJ2-3, with a tentative D call TRBD1 (8 bases). V lost 5 bases and J lost 3, with 21 bases in between. Germline lookup yields CDR1 MDHEN and CDR2 SYDVKM. The CDR3 covers 17 residues. In nucleotides, the CDR3 is TGTGCCAGCAGTGTTATTGGACAGGGAGGGAGAACAGATACGCAGTATTTT. It codes for CASSVIGQGGRTDTQYF.

The gene calls are TRBV6-6 and TRBJ2-5; 7 positions match TRBD2. Losses at the gene ends were 0 bases for V and 5 bases for J; bases not matched to a gene: 6. This CDR3 region has 15 residues. CDR1 is MNHNY and CDR2 is SVGAGI in the germline V gene (reference sequence). CDR3: CASSYSAAGAETQYF. DNA of the CDR3: TGTGCCAGCAGTTACTCCGCCGCGGGAGCGGAGACCCAGTACTTC.

The chain employs TRBV5-2 and TRBJ1-1; the table's D call, TRBD1, was not checked against the DNA. TRBV5-2 is termed a pseudogene. There are 13 residues in the CDR3. CDR3 residues: CASKGTGSTEAFF. The CDR3 DNA reads TGTGCCAGCAAGGGGACAGGGAGCACTGAAGCTTTCTTT.

V usage is TRBV4-1 and J usage is TRBJ2-2; 11 bases agree with TRBD2. Trimming took 6 bases from V and 3 from J; bases not matched to a gene: 3. The CDR3 length is 15 residues. CDR1 MGHRA and CDR2 YSYEKL come from the germline V gene. CDR3 coding DNA: TGCGCCAGCAGGTTAGCGGGAGGGGACACCGGGGAGCTGTTTTTT. Translated: CASRLAGGDTGELFF.

The chain combines TRBV6-1 with TRBJ2-2, with D perhaps matching TRBD1 (6 bases). The V gene lost 1 base and the J gene lost 4 bases, with 7 bases spanning the gap. The V gene's germline CDR1 is MNHNS and CDR2 SASEGT. CDR3 size: 14 residues. CDR3 DNA sequence: TGTGCCAGCAGTGAAGGGACAGCCACCGGGGAGCTGTTTTTT. Its protein is CASSEGTATGELFF.

The genes are TRBV4-1 and TRBJ2-7, with 10 bases lining up with TRBD2. Unmatched junction bases numbered 7, after V lost 1 base and J lost 7 bases. This CDR3 has 15 residues. Germline CDR1 MGHRA, CDR2 YSYEKL. The CDR3 loop reads CASSQVTSGTMEQYF. The CDR3 DNA reads TGCGCCAGCAGCCAAGTTACTAGCGGGACCATGGAGCAGTACTTC.

The gene calls are TRBV28 and TRBJ2-7, with D tentatively TRBD2 (7 bases). CDR1 and CDR2 (germline): MDHEN, SYDVKM. The CDR3 runs to 15 residues. V dropped 7 bases and J dropped 7 bases, with 23 bases sitting between them. DNA for the CDR3: TGTGCCAGCATGAGGGGGGGGCCCCGTCAATTAGAGCAGTACTTC. Translation: CASMRGGPRQLEQYF.

The genes are TRBV6-1 and TRBJ1-4; 10 bases agree with TRBD1. CDR3 length: 16 residues. Germline assignment: CDR1 MNHNS and CDR2 SASEGT. The J segment lost 7 bases and the V segment lost 1 base, leaving 6 bases of the junction unmatched. CDR3 DNA sequence: TGTGCCAGCAGTGAAGGGGGGGGACAGGGGAGTGAAAAACTGTTTTTT. Translation gives CASSEGGGQGSEKLFF.

The chain has TRBV19 and TRBJ2-7; TRBD2 matches 10 bases. The germline gives CDR1 LNHDA, CDR2 SQIVND (reference sequence). The CDR3 loop spans 14 amino acids. With 4 bases clipped from V and 7 bases from J, the junction kept 7 bases outside the gene matches. In nucleotides, the CDR3 is TGTGCCAGTAGTAGGAGCGGGAGGGCCCAGGAGCAGTACTTC. Translating it yields CASSRSGRAQEQYF.

To note about this clone: One junction end does not reproduce the germline sequence, and a read error may be involved. The chain combines TRBV15 with TRBJ2-7, with 8 bases identical to TRBD2. CDR1 is LNHNV, CDR2 YYDKDF, per germline (reference sequence). This CDR3 contains 15 residues. CDR3 DNA: TGTGCCACCAGCCCAACGGGAGGGAGCTCCCACGAGCAGTACTTC. Protein product: CATSPTGGSSHEQYF. The variable domain in full, with the rest retrieved from reference TRBV15 and TRBJ2-7, is DAMVIQNPRYQVTQFGKPVTLSCSQTLNHNVMYWYQQKSSQAPKLLFHYYDKDFNNEADTPDNFQSRRPNTSFCFLDIRSPGLGDTAMYLCATSPTGGSSHEQYFGPGTRLTVT.

The V gene is TRBV2, the J gene TRBJ2-3; D remains ambiguous. Trimming cost V 6 bases and J 5 bases, with 12 bases left between them. The CDR3 has 13 amino acids. In germline, CDR1 is SNHLY, CDR2 FYNNEI. CDR3 amino acids: CASSALQVDTQYF. The CDR3 bases are TGTGCCAGCAGCGCACTCCAGGTAGATACGCAGTATTTT.

The rearrangement uses TRBV5-8 and TRBJ1-1; TRBD1 is a possible D gene (5 bases). Trimming removed 3 bases at V and 0 bases at J, with 9 bases between. CDR1 is SGHTS and CDR2 is YDEGEE in the germline V gene. The CDR3 runs 14 residues. Written as DNA, the CDR3 is TGTGCCAGCAGCTATGGGGCCTTGAACACTGAAGCTTTCTTT. It specifies CASSYGALNTEAFF.

The J gene is TRBJ1-2, the V gene TRBV4-1, with D unclear. This CDR3 region has 16 residues. The ends were cut back, 7 bases at V and 4 bases at J, with 22 bases in the middle. The germline CDR1 and CDR2 sequences are MGHRA and YSYEKL. CDR3 sequence reads: CASTHGRGRSPYGYTF. The CDR3 nucleotides read TGCGCCAGCACCCACGGGAGAGGGCGATCCCCCTATGGCTACACCTTC.

This chain uses TRBV6-1 with TRBJ1-4; D is possibly TRBD1 (5 bases). V was pared by 10 bases and J by 5 bases, with 20 bases between. Germline assignment: CDR1 MNHNS and CDR2 SASEGT. The CDR3 has 15 residues. In DNA, the CDR3 is TGTGCCATTCAATTGGGGGGGAACCCGAATGAAAAACTGTTTTTT. Protein: CAIQLGGNPNEKLFF.

The chain combines TRBV6-5 with TRBJ1-1, with TRBD1 matching 8 bases. V gave up 0 bases and J gave up 0 bases; unmatched junction bases: 0. The CDR3 length is 15 residues. CDR1 MNHEY and CDR2 SVGAGI come from the germline V gene. The CDR3 DNA reads as TGTGCCAGCAGTTACTCGACAGGGGTGAACACTGAAGCTTTCTTT. Residues: CASSYSTGVNTEAFF.

The chain combines TRBV28 with TRBJ1-1; D is unresolved. Germline values: CDR1 MDHEN, CDR2 SYDVKM. V was trimmed by 3 bases and J by 0 bases, leaving 5 bases between them. CDR3 length equals 13 residues. The CDR3 sequence: CASSLAVNTEAFF. Written as DNA, the CDR3 is TGTGCCAGCAGTTTGGCGGTGAACACTGAAGCTTTCTTT.

The chain links TRBV5-6 to TRBJ1-1; D not certain. From germline, CDR1 is SGHDT and CDR2 YYEEEE. The V end was cut by 3 bases, the J end by 4 bases, with 4 bases between. The CDR3 is made up of 11 amino acids. The CDR3 is CASSSFTEAFF. CDR3 nucleotide sequence: TGTGCCAGCAGCTCCTTCACTGAAGCTTTCTTT.

The chain has TRBV6-5 and TRBJ1-1, with 7 bases lining up with TRBD1. The CDR3 totals 14 residues. V shed 5 bases and J 4 bases; nucleotides not matched to a gene: 7. CDR1 and CDR2 (germline): MNHEY, SVGAGI. The CDR3 nucleotides are TGTGCCAGCAGTCGGCCAGGGGGAGGCACTGAAGCTTTCTTT. This codes for CASSRPGGGTEAFF.

The V and J genes are TRBV15 and TRBJ2-7, with D possibly matching TRBD1 (5 bases). Per the germline V gene, CDR1 is LNHNV and CDR2 is YYDKDF (reference sequence). The CDR3 has 16 residues. V was cut by 0 bases and J by 5 bases, with 17 bases left in between. CDR3 sequence (DNA): TGTGCCACCAGCAGAGATTCCCTCCGGACATCCAACGAGCAGTACTTC. Protein product: CATSRDSLRTSNEQYF.

The rearrangement uses TRBV4-1 and TRBJ2-7, with 7 bases that match TRBD1. CDR1 is MGHRA, CDR2 YSYEKL, per germline. This CDR3 is 15 amino acids long. J gave up 4 bases and V 3 bases, and 9 bases lay outside the gene matches. The CDR3 bases are TGCGCCAGCAGCCAGGATGCCCAGGGGGAGTACGAGCAGTACTTC. This sequence encodes CASSQDAQGEYEQYF.

This chain joins TRBV28 and TRBJ1-3; D is unresolved. This CDR3 region has 15 residues. V lost 7 bases, J lost 2 bases, and 15 bases lay in between. Germline CDR1 MDHEN, CDR2 SYDVKM. The CDR3 sequence: CASTPLGSAGNTIYF. The DNA for the CDR3 is TGTGCCAGCACCCCTTTGGGCAGTGCTGGAAACACCATATATTTT.

The chain combines TRBV27 with TRBJ2-1; maybe TRBD2 (6 bases). This CDR3 is built from 17 residues. The V end was cut by 6 bases, the J end by 3 bases, with 21 bases between. Germline V gives CDR1 MNHEY, CDR2 SMNVEV (reference sequence). CDR3 DNA: TGTGCCAGCAGCACTACCCATCAGGGAGGAGGCTACAATGAGCAGTTCTTC. It specifies CASSTTHQGGGYNEQFF.

The chain recombines TRBV7-6 with TRBJ2-7; 11 nucleotides line up with TRBD2. This CDR3 contains 15 residues. Losses at the gene ends were 2 bases for V and 3 bases for J; bases not matched to a gene: 3. Germline loops: CDR1 SGHVS, CDR2 FNYEAQ. Here the CDR3 DNA reads TGTGCCAGCAGCTTATTTAGCGGGGGGGACTACGAGCAGTACTTC. Translating it yields CASSLFSGGDYEQYF.

V and J are TRBV5-6 and TRBJ1-1; D is undetermined. The CDR3 sequence is 14 residues long. V lost 4 bases and J lost 1, with 11 bases in between. CDR1 and CDR2 from the germline V gene are SGHDT and YYEEEE. Here the CDR3 DNA reads TGTGCCAGCAGCGTGACACCCCCGAACACTGAAGCTTTCTTT. It codes for CASSVTPPNTEAFF.

The chain is built from TRBV2 and TRBJ2-1, with D tentatively TRBD2 (5 bases). Between the trimmed V and J ends, which lost 10 bases and 9 bases, there was a span of 22 bases. This CDR3 spans 14 amino acids. Germline V gene sequence: CDR1 SNHLY, CDR2 FYNNEI. CDR3 sequence (DNA): TGTGCCATCAGAGAGGGAATCTACGTCGTTGAGCAGTTCTTC. Amino acid sequence: CAIREGIYVVEQFF.

J is TRBJ2-7 and V is TRBV5-1; 10 nucleotides match TRBD1. CDR1 and CDR2 from the germline V gene are SGHRS and YFSETQ. The CDR3 has 15 residues. The junction had 8 bases not matched to a gene; V was cut back by 5 bases and J by 3 bases. DNA for the CDR3: TGCGCCAGCAGAAGTCAGGGACAGGGGTTCTACGAGCAGTACTTC. Translated, it gives CASRSQGQGFYEQYF.

The chain has TRBV6-5 and TRBJ2-7; 10 bases line up with TRBD1. V was pared by 5 bases and J by 4 bases, with 5 bases of the junction left unmatched. This CDR3 comprises 14 residues. Germline loops: CDR1 MNHEY, CDR2 SVGAGI. CDR3 bases: TGTGCCAGCAGTCTCGACAGGGGGCGATACGAGCAGTACTTC. Translation: CASSLDRGRYEQYF.

The V gene is TRBV27, the J gene TRBJ1-2; 10 bases align to TRBD1. Germline values: CDR1 MNHEY, CDR2 SMNVEV (reference sequence). The CDR3 has 16 amino acids. J gave up 5 bases and V 10 bases, and 16 bases lay outside the gene matches. Written as DNA, the CDR3 is TGTGCCACCAAGGGACCGGGACAGGGGACGGGGTATGGCTACACCTTC. It is translated as CATKGPGQGTGYGYTF.